These T cell receptor beta chains were read from a single sample in a study of HIV-infected patients and healthy controls. From the 5' RACE reads, TCRdb called clonotypes with MiXCR, one entry per CDR3 protein. The sample yields some 67,000 distinct CDR3 sequences, less than 20% seen once. The sequenced sample consisted of CD4+ T cells from blood. These receptors all stem from a human donor in good health. Each CDR3 is given with its conserved first and last residue. Each record gives: D gene, V gene, J gene, clone size, CDR3 protein, CDR3 DNA. A D gene is named only where the DNA matches it firmly. Clone size is not always given. Where it is, it says once, few, many or a class for expanded clones.

.	TRBV20-1	TRBJ2-3	few	CSARVGPRPISTDTQYF	TGCAGTGCTAGAGTGGGCCCAAGGCCTATTAGCACAGATACGCAGTATTTT
.	TRBV5-1	TRBJ2-3	many	CASSLLPDTQYF	TGCGCCAGCAGCTTGTTGCCAGATACGCAGTATTTT
.	TRBV20-1	TRBJ1-6	many	CSARDIGESSYNSPLHF	TGCAGTGCTAGAGATATCGGAGAAAGCTCCTATAATTCACCCCTCCACTTT
TRBD1	TRBV27	TRBJ2-7	many	CASRKQGAVDEQYF	TGTGCCAGCAGAAAACAGGGGGCAGTGGACGAGCAGTACTTC
.	TRBV6-6	TRBJ2-4	many	CASRSLAKNIQYF	TGTGCCAGCCGGAGCCTAGCCAAAAACATTCAGTACTTC
.	TRBV6-2/TRBV6-3	TRBJ2-1	.	CASSYWYSSYNEQFF	TGTGCCAGCAGTTACTGGTATAGCTCCTACAATGAGCAGTTCTTC
.	TRBV24-1	TRBJ2-1	.	CATSEPGPETYNEQFF	TGTGCCACCAGTGAACCGGGACCCGAGACCTACAATGAGCAGTTCTTC
.	TRBV28	TRBJ2-7	few	CASSSEIYEQYF	TGTGCCAGCAGTTCCGAAATCTACGAGCAGTACTTC
.	TRBV7-9	TRBJ1-1	few	CASSAKEGVNTEAFF	TGTGCCAGCAGCGCGAAAGAGGGGGTGAACACTGAAGCTTTCTTT
.	TRBV5-6	TRBJ2-5	many	CASSSAAGGRETQYF	TGTGCCAGCAGCTCCGCGGCTGGGGGTAGAGAGACCCAGTACTTC
.	TRBV7-6	TRBJ1-3	many	CASSLGAVQPSGNTIYF	TGTGCCAGCAGCTTAGGGGCCGTTCAACCATCTGGAAACACCATATATTTT
TRBD2	TRBV5-1	TRBJ2-1	.	CASSLASAGGGNEQFF	TGCGCCAGCAGCTTGGCCAGTGCGGGGGGCGGGAATGAGCAGTTCTTC
TRBD1	TRBV10-3	TRBJ1-6	many	CAIRPGQGFGESSYNSPLHF	TGTGCCATCAGGCCGGGACAGGGTTTTGGGGAGAGCTCCTATAATTCACCCCTCCACTTT
.	TRBV5-6	TRBJ2-6	.	CASTSLGGGATFGANVLTF	TGTGCCAGCACCTCTTTGGGGGGTGGAGCAACTTTTGGGGCCAACGTCCTGACTTTC
.	TRBV29-1	TRBJ2-1	.	CSVGGGWSYNEQFF	TGCAGCGTTGGGGGGGGCTGGTCCTACAATGAGCAGTTCTTC
TRBD1	TRBV12-3/TRBV12-4	TRBJ1-5	once	CATAGTGNQPQHF	TGTGCCACCGCCGGGACAGGCAATCAGCCCCAGCATTTT